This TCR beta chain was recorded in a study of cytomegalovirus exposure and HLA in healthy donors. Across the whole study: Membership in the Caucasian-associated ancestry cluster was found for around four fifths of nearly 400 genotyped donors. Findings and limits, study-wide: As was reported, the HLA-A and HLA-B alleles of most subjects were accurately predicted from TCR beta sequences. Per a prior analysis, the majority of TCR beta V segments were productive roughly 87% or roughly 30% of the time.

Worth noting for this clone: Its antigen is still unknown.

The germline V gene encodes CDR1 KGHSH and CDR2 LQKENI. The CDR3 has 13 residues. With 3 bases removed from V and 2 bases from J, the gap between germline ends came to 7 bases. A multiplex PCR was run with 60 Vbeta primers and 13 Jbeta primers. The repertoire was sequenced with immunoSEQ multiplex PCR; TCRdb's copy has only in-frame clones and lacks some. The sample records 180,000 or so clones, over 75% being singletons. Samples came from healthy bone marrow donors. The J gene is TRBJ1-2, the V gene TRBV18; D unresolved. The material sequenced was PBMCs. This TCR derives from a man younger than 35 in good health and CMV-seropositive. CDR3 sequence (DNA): TGTGCCAGCTCACCGGAGACGAACTATGGCTACACCTTC. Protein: CASSPETNYGYTF. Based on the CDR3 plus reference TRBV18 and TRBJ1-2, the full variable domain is NAGVMQNPRHLVRRRGQEARLRCSPMKGHSHVYWYRQLPEEGLKFMVYLQKENIIDESGMPKERFSAEFPKEGPSILRIQQVVRGDSAAYFCASSPETNYGYTFGSGTRLTVV.